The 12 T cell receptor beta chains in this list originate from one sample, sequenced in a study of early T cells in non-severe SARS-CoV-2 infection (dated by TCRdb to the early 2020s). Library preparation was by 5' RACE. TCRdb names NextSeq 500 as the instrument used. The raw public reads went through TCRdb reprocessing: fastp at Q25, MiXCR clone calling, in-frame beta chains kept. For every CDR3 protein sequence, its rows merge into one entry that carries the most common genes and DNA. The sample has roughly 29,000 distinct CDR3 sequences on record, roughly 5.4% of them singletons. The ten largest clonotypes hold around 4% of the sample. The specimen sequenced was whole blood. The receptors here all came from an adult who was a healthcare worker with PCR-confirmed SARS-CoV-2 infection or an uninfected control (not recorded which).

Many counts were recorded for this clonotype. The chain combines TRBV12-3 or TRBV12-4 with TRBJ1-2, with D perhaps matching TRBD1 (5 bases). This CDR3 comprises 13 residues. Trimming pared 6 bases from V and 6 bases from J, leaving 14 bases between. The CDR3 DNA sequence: TGTGCCAGCAGCCCGGGACGGAGGAATGGCTACACCTTC. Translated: CASSPGRRNGYTF.

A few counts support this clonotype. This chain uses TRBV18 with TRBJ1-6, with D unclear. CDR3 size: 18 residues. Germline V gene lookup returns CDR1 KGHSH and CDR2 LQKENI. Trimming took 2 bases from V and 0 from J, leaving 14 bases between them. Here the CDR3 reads CASSPKSAGSSYNSPLHF. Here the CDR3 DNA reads TGTGCCAGCTCACCAAAGAGCGCGGGAAGCTCCTATAATTCACCCCTCCACTTT.

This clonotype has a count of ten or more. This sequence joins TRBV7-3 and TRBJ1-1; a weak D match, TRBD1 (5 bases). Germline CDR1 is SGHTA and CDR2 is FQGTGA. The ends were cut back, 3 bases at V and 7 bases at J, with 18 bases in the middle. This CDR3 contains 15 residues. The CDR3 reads CASSLGGTGAGEAFF. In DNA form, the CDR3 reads TGTGCCAGCAGCTTGGGAGGGACCGGCGCCGGTGAAGCTTTCTTT.

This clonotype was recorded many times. The CDR3 reads CASSLSRFDYGYTF. The CDR3 DNA is TGCGCCAGCAGCTTGTCACGATTCGACTATGGCTACACCTTC. This sequence joins TRBV5-1 and TRBJ1-2; D gene ambiguous. The CDR3 is made up of 14 amino acids. V lost 1 base and J 3 bases, leaving 10 bases between the germline ends. Germline CDR1 and CDR2: SGHRS and YFSETQ. Looking up the rest from reference TRBV5-1 and TRBJ1-2 gives the full variable domain: KAGVTQTPRYLIKTRGQQVTLSCSPISGHRSVSWYQQTPGQGLQFLFEYFSETQRNKGNFPGRFSGRQFSNSRSEMNVSTLELGDSALYLCASSLSRFDYGYTFGSGTRLTVV.

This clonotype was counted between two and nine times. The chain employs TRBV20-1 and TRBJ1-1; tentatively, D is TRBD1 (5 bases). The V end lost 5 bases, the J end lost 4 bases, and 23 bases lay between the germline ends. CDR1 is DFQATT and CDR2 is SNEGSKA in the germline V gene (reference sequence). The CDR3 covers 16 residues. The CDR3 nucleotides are TGCAGTGCTGTGCCCCTCGAAAGGGGCTCGGGCACTGAAGCTTTCTTT. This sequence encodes CSAVPLERGSGTEAFF.

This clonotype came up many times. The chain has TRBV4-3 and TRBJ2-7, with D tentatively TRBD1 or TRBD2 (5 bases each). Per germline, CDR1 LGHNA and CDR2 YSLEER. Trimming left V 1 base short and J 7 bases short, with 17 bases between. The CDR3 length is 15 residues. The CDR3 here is CASSQVIDGGREQYF. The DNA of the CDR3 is TGCGCCAGCAGCCAAGTCATAGATGGGGGTCGGGAGCAGTACTTC.

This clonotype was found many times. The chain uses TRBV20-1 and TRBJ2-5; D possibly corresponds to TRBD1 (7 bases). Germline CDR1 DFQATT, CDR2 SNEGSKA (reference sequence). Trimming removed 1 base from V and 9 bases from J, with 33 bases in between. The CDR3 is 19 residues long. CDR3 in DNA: TGCAGTGCTAGAGGGGGGACTTATCTCGTGACAGGGCTGGAAAAGGCCCAGTACTTC. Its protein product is CSARGGTYLVTGLEKAQYF.

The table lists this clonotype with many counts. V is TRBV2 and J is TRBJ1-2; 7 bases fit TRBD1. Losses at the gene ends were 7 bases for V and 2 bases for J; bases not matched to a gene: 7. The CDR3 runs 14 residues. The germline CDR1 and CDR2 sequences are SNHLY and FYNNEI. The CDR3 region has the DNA TGTGCCAGCACCGAGGAACAGGGGAACTATGGCTACACCTTC. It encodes CASTEEQGNYGYTF.

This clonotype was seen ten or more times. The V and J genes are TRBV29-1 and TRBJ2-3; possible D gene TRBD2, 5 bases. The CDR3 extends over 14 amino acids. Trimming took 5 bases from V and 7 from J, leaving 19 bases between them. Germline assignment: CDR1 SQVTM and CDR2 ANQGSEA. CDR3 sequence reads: CSVRVPLGRNTQYF. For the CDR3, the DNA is TGCAGCGTTCGAGTCCCGTTAGGGAGAAATACGCAGTATTTT.

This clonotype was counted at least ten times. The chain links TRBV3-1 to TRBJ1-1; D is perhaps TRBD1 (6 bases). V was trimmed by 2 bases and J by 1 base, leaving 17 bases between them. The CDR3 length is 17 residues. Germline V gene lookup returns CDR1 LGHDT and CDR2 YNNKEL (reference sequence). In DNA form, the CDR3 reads TGTGCCAGCAGCCAATTGACTTGGGGGGGCACGAACACTGAAGCTTTCTTT. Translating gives CASSQLTWGGTNTEAFF.

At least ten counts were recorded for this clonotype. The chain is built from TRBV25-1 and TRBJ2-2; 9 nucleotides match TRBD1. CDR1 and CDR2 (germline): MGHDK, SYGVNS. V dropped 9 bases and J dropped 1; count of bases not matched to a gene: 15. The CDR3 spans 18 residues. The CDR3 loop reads CASHPEQRQGGNTGELFF. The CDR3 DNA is TGTGCCAGTCACCCTGAACAAAGACAGGGGGGGAACACCGGGGAGCTGTTTTTT.

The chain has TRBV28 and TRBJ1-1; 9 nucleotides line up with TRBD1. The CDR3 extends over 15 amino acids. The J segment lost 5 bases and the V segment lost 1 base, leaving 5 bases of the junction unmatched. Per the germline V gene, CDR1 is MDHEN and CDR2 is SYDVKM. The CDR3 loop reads CASSLSRTGATEAFF. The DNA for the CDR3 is TGTGCCAGCAGTTTATCCCGGACAGGGGCGACTGAAGCTTTCTTT.